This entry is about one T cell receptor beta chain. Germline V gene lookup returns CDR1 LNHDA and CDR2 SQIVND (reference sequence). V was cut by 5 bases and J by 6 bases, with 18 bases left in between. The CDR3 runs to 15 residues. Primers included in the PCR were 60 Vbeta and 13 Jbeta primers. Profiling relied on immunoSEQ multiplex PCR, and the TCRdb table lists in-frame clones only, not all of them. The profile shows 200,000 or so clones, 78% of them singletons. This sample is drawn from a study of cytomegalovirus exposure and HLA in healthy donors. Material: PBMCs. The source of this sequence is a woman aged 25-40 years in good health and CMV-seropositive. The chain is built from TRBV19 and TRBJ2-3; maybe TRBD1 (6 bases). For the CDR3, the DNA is TGTGCCAGTAGTTCACGGACAGCCGCCGGGGATACGCAGTATTTT. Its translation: CASSSRTAAGDTQYF.